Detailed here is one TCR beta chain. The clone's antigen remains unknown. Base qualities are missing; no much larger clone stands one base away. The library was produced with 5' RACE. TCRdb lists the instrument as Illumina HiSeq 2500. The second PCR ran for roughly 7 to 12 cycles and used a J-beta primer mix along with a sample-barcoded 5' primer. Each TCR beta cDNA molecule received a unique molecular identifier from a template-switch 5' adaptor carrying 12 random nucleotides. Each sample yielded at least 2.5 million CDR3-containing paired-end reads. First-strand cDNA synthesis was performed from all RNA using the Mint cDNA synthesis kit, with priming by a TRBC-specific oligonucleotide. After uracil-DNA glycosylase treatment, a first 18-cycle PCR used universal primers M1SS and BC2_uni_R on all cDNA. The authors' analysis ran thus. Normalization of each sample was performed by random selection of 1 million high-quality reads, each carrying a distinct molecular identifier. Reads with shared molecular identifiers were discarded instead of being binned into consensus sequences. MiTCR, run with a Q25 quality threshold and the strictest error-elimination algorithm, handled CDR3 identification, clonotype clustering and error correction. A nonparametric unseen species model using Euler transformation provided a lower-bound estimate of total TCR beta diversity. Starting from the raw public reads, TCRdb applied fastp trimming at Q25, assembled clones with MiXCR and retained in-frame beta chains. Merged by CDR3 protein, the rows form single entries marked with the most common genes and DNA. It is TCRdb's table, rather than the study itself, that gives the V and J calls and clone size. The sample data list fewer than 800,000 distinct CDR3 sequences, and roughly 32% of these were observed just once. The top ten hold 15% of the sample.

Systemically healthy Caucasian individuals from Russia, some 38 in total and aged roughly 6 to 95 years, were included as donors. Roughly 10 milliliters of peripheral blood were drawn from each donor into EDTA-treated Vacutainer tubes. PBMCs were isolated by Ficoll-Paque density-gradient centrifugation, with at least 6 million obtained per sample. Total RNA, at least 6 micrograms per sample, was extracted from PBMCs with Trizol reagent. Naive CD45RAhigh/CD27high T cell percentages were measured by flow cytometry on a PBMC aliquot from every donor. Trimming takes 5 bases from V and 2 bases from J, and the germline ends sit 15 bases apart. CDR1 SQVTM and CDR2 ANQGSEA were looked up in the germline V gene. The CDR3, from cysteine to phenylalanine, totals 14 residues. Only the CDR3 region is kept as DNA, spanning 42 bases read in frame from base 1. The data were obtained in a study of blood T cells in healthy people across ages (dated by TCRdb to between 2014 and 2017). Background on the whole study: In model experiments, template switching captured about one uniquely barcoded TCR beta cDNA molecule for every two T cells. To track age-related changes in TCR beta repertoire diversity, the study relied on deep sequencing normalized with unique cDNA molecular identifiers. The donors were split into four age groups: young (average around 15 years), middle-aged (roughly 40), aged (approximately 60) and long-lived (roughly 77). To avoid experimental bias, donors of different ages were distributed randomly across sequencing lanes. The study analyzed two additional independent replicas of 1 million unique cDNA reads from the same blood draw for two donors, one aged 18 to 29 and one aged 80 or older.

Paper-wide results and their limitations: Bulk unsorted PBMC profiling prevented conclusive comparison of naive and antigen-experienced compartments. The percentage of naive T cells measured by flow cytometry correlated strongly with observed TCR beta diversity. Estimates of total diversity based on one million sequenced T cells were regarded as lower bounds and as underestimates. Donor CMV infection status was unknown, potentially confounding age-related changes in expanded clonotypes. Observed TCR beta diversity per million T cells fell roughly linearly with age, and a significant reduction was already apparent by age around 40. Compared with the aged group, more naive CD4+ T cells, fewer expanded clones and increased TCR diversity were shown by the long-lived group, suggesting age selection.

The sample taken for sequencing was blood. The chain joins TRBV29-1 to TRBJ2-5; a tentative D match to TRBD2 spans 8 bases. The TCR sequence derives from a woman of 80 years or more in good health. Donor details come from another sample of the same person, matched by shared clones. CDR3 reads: CSVPGRGQQETQYF. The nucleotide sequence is TGCAGCGTTCCCGGGAGGGGACAGCAAGAGACCCAGTACTTC.